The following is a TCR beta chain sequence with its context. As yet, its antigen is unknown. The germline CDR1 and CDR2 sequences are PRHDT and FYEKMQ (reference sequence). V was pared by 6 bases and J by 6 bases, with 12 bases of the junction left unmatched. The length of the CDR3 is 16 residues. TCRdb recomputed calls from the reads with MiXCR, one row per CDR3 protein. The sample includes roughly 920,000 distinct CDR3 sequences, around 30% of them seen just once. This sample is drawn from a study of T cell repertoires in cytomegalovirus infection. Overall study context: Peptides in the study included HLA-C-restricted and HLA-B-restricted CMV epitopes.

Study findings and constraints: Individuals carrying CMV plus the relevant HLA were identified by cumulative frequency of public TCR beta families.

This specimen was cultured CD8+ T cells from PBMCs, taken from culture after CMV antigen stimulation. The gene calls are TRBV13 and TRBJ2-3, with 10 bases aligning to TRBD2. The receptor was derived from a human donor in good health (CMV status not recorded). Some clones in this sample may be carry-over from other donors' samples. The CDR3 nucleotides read TGTGCCAGCAGGGATTCTAGCGGGGGCCCCAGGGATACGCAGTATTTT. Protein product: CASRDSSGGPRDTQYF.